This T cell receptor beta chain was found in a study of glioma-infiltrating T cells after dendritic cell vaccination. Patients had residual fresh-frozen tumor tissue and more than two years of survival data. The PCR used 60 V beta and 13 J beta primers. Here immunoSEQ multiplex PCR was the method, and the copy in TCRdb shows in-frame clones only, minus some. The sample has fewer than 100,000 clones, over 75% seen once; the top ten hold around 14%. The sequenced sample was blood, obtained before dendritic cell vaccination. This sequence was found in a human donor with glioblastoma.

The CDR3 sequence: CASSRRQGGYEQYF. The CDR3 DNA reads TGTGCCAGCAGCAGACGACAGGGCGGATACGAGCAGTACTTC. V is TRBV7-8 and J is TRBJ2-7, with 7 bases lining up with TRBD1. Germline-derived CDR1 and CDR2 are SGHVS and FQNEAQ. This CDR3 region has 14 residues. The J segment lost 4 bases and the V segment lost 5 bases, leaving 8 bases of the junction unmatched.